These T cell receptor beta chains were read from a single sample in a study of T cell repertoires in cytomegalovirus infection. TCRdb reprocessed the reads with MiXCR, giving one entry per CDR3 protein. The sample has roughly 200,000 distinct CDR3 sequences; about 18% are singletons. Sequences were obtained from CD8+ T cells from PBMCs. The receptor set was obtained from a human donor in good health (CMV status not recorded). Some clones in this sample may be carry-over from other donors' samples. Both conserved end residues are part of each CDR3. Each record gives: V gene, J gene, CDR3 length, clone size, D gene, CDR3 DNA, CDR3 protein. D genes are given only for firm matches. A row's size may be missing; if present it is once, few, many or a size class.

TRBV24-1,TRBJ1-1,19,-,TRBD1,TGTGCCACCAGTTCACCCTTACTTGGGGACAGGCGGATGAACACTGAAGCTTTCTTT,CATSSPLLGDRRMNTEAFF
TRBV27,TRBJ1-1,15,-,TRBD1,TGTGCCAGCAGTTTATCTTCAGGGGGGAACACTGAAGCTTTCTTT,CASSLSSGGNTEAFF
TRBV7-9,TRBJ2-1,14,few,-,TGTGCCAGCAGCGGGAACGAGGGTTACAATGAGCAGTTCTTC,CASSGNEGYNEQFF
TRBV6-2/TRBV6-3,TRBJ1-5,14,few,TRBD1,TGTGCCAGCGACAAAGACAGGGAAAATCAGCCCCAGCATTTT,CASDKDRENQPQHF
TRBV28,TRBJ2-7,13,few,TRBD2,TGTGCCACCCGGACTAGCGGTAACTACGAGCAGTACTTC,CATRTSGNYEQYF
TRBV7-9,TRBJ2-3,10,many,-,TGTGCCAGCAGCACAGATACGCAGTATTTT,CASSTDTQYF
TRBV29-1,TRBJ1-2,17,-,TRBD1,TGCAGCGTTGATAGGGTTGCCAGGGGGCTCGGGAACTATGGCTACACCTTC,CSVDRVARGLGNYGYTF
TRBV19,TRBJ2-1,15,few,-,TGTGCCAGTAGTTGGTCCCGAAGCTCCTACAATGAGCAGTTCTTC,CASSWSRSSYNEQFF
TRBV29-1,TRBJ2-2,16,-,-,TGCAGCGTTGGAGGGTCAGGGAATACGAACACCGGGGAGCTGTTTTTT,CSVGGSGNTNTGELFF
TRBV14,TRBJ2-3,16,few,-,TGTGCCAGCAGCCCGGGGACCCGTCCCCGCACAGATACGCAGTATTTT,CASSPGTRPRTDTQYF
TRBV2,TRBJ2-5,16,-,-,TGTGCCAGCACTCCCAGTCGAGGAGGTGGCCAAGAGACCCAGTACTTC,CASTPSRGGGQETQYF
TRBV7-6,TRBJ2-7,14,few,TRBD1,TGTGCCAGCAGCCCAGGGACAGTAACCTACGAGCAGTACTTC,CASSPGTVTYEQYF
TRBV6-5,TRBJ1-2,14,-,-,TGTGCCAGCAGTTACTCTACCCTATTCGATGGCTACACCTTC,CASSYSTLFDGYTF
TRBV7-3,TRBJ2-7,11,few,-,TGTGCCAGCAGCTTAGATGGTGAGCAGTACTTC,CASSLDGEQYF
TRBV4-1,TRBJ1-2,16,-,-,TGCGCCAGCAGCCGGAGTGTTGGAGTTGGGAGAGATGGCTACACCTTC,CASSRSVGVGRDGYTF
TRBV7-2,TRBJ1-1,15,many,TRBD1,TGTGCCAGCAGCCGAGCCCCGACAGGGTACACTGAAGCTTTCTTT,CASSRAPTGYTEAFF
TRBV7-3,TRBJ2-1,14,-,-,TGTGCCAGCAGCTTAACGTCCCTTGCTTCTGAGCAGTTCTTC,CASSLTSLASEQFF
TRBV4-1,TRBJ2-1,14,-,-,TGCGCCAGCAGCCCCGCACAGGCATACAATGAGCAGATCTTC,CASSPAQAYNEQIF
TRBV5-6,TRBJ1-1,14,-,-,TGTGCCAGCAGCTTTGGGCAACCCGACACTGAAGCTTTCTTT,CASSFGQPDTEAFF
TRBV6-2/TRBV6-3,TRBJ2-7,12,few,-,TGTGCCAGCAGTTACGGGCTAGTCGAGCAGTACTTC,CASSYGLVEQYF
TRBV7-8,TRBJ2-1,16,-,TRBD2,TGTGCCAGCAGCTTACGGGCGGGAGGCACCTACAATGAGCAGTTCTTC,CASSLRAGGTYNEQFF
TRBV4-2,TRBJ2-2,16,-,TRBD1,TGTGCCAGCAGCCCAACCGGGACAGGGGGTACCGGGGAGCTGTTTTTT,CASSPTGTGGTGELFF
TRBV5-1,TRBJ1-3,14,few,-,TGCGCCAGCAGCTTGGAATTCTCTGGAAACACCATATATTTT,CASSLEFSGNTIYF
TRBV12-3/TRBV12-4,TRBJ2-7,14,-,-,TGTGCCAGCAGTGTCGGCGACAGGACCTACGAGCAGTACTTC,CASSVGDRTYEQYF
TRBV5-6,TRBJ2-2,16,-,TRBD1,TGTGCCAGCAGCTTCACTGACAGGGGCGGGACCGGGGAGCTGTTTTTT,CASSFTDRGGTGELFF
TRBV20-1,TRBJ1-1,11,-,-,TGCAGTGCCCCAGGGTACACTGAAGCTTTCTTT,CSAPGYTEAFF
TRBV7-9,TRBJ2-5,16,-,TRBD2,TGTGCCAGCAGCCCTAGCGGGGGAACCCGCCAAGAGACCCAGTACTTC,CASSPSGGTRQETQYF
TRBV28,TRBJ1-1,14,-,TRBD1,TGTGCCAGCAGTTTCGACAGGGGGGACACTGAAGCTTTCTTT,CASSFDRGDTEAFF
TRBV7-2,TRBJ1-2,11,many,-,TGTGCCAGCAGCTTAGGTGATGGCTACACCTTC,CASSLGDGYTF
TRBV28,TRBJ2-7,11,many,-,TGTGCCAGCAGCCGGGAGTTCGAGCAGTACTTC,CASSREFEQYF
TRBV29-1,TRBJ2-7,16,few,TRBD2,TGCAGCGTTGAAGGACTAGCGGGGGGCTTATTCTACGAGCAGTACTTC,CSVEGLAGGLFYEQYF
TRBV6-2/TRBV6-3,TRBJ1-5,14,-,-,TGTGCCAGCAGCCACAGGGATAGCAATCAGCCCCAGCATTTT,CASSHRDSNQPQHF
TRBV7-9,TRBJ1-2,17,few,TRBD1,TGTGCCAGCAGCCCCACTGGACAGGGGCAATTGAATTACGGCTACACCTTC,CASSPTGQGQLNYGYTF
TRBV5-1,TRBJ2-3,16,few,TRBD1,TGCGCCAGCAGCTTGCACCGACAGGGGAGCACAGATACGCAGTATTTT,CASSLHRQGSTDTQYF
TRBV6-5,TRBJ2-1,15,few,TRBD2,TGTGCCAGCAGTCCGAGCGGGGGGGCCGGCAATGAGCAGTTCTTC,CASSPSGGAGNEQFF
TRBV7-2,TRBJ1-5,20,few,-,TGTGCCAGCAGCTTAGTTCCGTCCGGCCGGTTTCTTTATAGCAATCAGCCCCAGCATTTT,CASSLVPSGRFLYSNQPQHF
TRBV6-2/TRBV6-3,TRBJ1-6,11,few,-,TGTGCCAGCAGTTCGGGATCACCCCTCCACTTT,CASSSGSPLHF